The next 17 T cell receptor beta chains were all read from a single sample in a study of radiotherapy plus CTLA-4 blockade in lung cancer (dated 2018 in TCRdb). The library was obtained by the immunoSEQ multiplex PCR assay. The table comes from immuneACCESS by way of TCRdb, which keeps in-frame sequences with V and J called. Part of the clones is missing from these tables; in studies checked, under half for an unresolved V gene and the rest for unknown reasons. A total of around 30,000 clones appear in this sample, approximately 70% of them only once. Jointly, the top ten make up 4% of the sample. The sequencing used peripheral blood, collected from a patient treated with radiotherapy plus ipilimumab. These receptors all come from a human donor with non-small cell lung cancer who had stable disease on radiotherapy plus ipilimumab.

The V gene is TRBV7-2, the J gene TRBJ2-7; TRBD2 agrees at 9 bases. V was pared by 5 bases and J by 4 bases, with 9 bases of the junction left unmatched. Germline V CDR1 and CDR2: SGHTA, FQGNSA. The CDR3 spans 15 residues. Here the CDR3 reads CASSPLAGGLYEQYF. The CDR3, as DNA: TGTGCCAGCAGCCCCCTGGCGGGAGGGCTTTACGAGCAGTACTTC.

The rearrangement joins TRBV18 to TRBJ2-5; the D gene is possibly TRBD2 (6 bases). The CDR3 loop spans 14 amino acids. Germline V lookup: CDR1 KGHSH, CDR2 LQKENI. V lost 3 bases and J lost 5, with 13 bases in between. The CDR3 is CASSPGGDGETQYF. The CDR3 region has the DNA TGTGCCAGCTCACCCGGGGGAGATGGGGAGACCCAGTACTTC. Complete variable domain (other parts from reference TRBV18 and TRBJ2-5): NAGVMQNPRHLVRRRGQEARLRCSPMKGHSHVYWYRQLPEEGLKFMVYLQKENIIDESGMPKERFSAEFPKEGPSILRIQQVVRGDSAAYFCASSPGGDGETQYFGPGTRLLVL.

This clone has a handful of counts. The chain combines TRBV7-9 with TRBJ2-5; 14 positions match TRBD2. Germline V gene lookup returns CDR1 SEHNR and CDR2 FQNEAQ (reference sequence). The CDR3 runs to 17 residues. V shed 5 bases, J shed 3 bases, and the junction held 8 bases outside the gene matches. The CDR3: CASSRLAGGEYEETQYF. Written as DNA, the CDR3 is TGTGCCAGCAGCCGACTAGCGGGAGGGGAATACGAAGAGACCCAGTACTTC.

V usage is TRBV7-8 and J usage is TRBJ1-2; the D gene is possibly TRBD1 (5 bases). Germline V gives CDR1 SGHVS, CDR2 FQNEAQ. This CDR3 is built from 16 residues. V was shortened by 1 base and J by 8 bases, with 20 bases between the two germline ends. This CDR3 is CASSLGGRGPIGGYTF. Written as DNA, the CDR3 is TGTGCCAGCAGCTTAGGGGGACGGGGCCCTATCGGGGGCTACACCTTC.

This clone came up a few times. The chain is built from TRBV15 and TRBJ2-7, with 8 bases fitting TRBD1. Losses at the gene ends were 5 bases for V and 4 bases for J; bases not matched to a gene: 10. CDR3 length equals 15 residues. Per germline, CDR1 LNHNV and CDR2 YYDKDF (reference sequence). CDR3 sequence reads: CATSPWTGYVYEQYF. The CDR3, as DNA: TGTGCCACCAGCCCATGGACAGGGTATGTTTACGAGCAGTACTTC. Combining the CDR3 with reference TRBV15 and TRBJ2-7 gives the whole variable domain DAMVIQNPRYQVTQFGKPVTLSCSQTLNHNVMYWYQQKSSQAPKLLFHYYDKDFNNEADTPDNFQSRRPNTSFCFLDIRSPGLGDTAMYLCATSPWTGYVYEQYFGPGTRLTVT.

This clone was found once. This chain's CDR3 is CASSGRVSFAHEQYF. For the CDR3, the DNA is TGTGCCAGTAGCGGGAGGGTTTCCTTCGCCCACGAGCAGTACTTC. The chain has TRBV19 and TRBJ2-7; 8 bases line up with TRBD2. Germline CDR1 and CDR2: LNHDA and SQIVND (reference sequence). V shed 6 bases, J shed 5 bases, and the junction held 12 bases outside the gene matches. This CDR3 contains 15 residues.

This clone ranks as medium-sized. The V gene is TRBV29-1, the J gene TRBJ1-2; D is ambiguous. V was clipped by 3 bases and J by 8 bases, with 7 bases between them. CDR3 size: 10 residues. The V gene's germline CDR1 is SQVTM and CDR2 ANQGSEA. Here the CDR3 DNA reads TGCAGCGTTGATTCCAGGGGCTACACCTTC. It encodes CSVDSRGYTF.

In the case of this clone: The sample contains more than one DNA sequence encoding this CDR3. For the CDR3, the DNA is TGTGCCAGCAGCTTATCGGGGAGGACTGAAGCTTTCTTT. Translated: CASSLSGRTEAFF. This chain joins TRBV7-9 and TRBJ1-1; D remains ambiguous. The V gene lost 2 bases and the J gene lost 5 bases, with 9 bases spanning the gap. Looked up from germline, CDR1 is SEHNR and CDR2 is FQNEAQ (reference sequence). The length of the CDR3 is 13 residues.

The V and J genes are TRBV27 and TRBJ2-7; 7 positions match TRBD2. The V and J ends lost 3 bases and 1 base, in that order; junction bases with no gene match: 15. The CDR3 has 18 residues. Germline V gene lookup returns CDR1 MNHEY and CDR2 SMNVEV (reference sequence). CDR3 protein: CASSFRLRSSGLSYEQYF. The CDR3 nucleotides read TGTGCCAGCAGTTTTCGTTTGAGGTCTAGCGGACTTTCCTACGAGCAGTACTTC.

V gene TRBV15 combines with J gene TRBJ2-4; 7 bases map to TRBD1. The CDR3 totals 18 residues. CDR1 and CDR2 from the germline V gene are LNHNV and YYDKDF (reference sequence). After removal of 1 base from V and 1 base from J, the junction contained 10 bases not matched to a gene. CDR3 loop: CATSRVPPTGNAKNIQYF. Here the CDR3 DNA reads TGTGCCACCAGCAGAGTTCCGCCGACAGGGAACGCCAAAAACATTCAGTACTTC.

This clone has more than one count but fewer than ten. This rearrangement joins TRBV5-1 to TRBJ2-7; D is perhaps TRBD1 (8 bases). Trimming took off 2 bases at V and 1 base at J, with 13 bases between the two ends. The CDR3 has 15 residues. Germline CDR1 reads SGHRS; CDR2 reads YFSETQ. The CDR3 reads CASSFLQGGSYEQYF. The CDR3 DNA reads as TGCGCCAGCAGCTTCTTACAGGGGGGGTCCTACGAGCAGTACTTC.

The rearrangement joins TRBV19 to TRBJ2-7; D may be TRBD1 (6 bases). This CDR3 contains 12 residues. V lost 6 bases, J lost 3 bases, and 9 bases lay in between. The V gene's germline CDR1 is LNHDA and CDR2 SQIVND (reference sequence). CDR3 in amino acids: CASRGQHYEQYF. CDR3 nucleotides: TGTGCCAGTAGAGGACAGCACTACGAGCAGTACTTC. Filled out from reference TRBV19 and TRBJ2-7, the complete variable domain reads DGGITQSPKYLFRKEGQNVTLSCEQNLNHDAMYWYRQDPGQGLRLIYYSQIVNDFQKGDIAEGYSVSREKKESFPLTVTSAQKNPTAFYLCASRGQHYEQYFGPGTRLTVT.

This chain joins TRBV29-1 and TRBJ2-3; unclear D gene. In germline, CDR1 is SQVTM, CDR2 ANQGSEA. The CDR3 spans 13 residues. V lost 5 bases and J lost 2, with 11 bases in between. CDR3 amino acids: CSVFAPITDTQYF. The CDR3 DNA sequence: TGCAGCGTTTTTGCGCCCATCACAGATACGCAGTATTTT.

This chain connects TRBV28 to TRBJ2-7; D may be TRBD1 or TRBD2 (5 bases each). Trimming stripped 6 bases from V and 4 bases from J, with 10 bases between. This CDR3 has 12 amino acids. Germline CDR1 reads MDHEN; CDR2 reads SYDVKM. The CDR3 DNA reads TGTGCCAGCAGCCTCAGGGAGTACGAGCAGTACTTC. The encoded protein is CASSLREYEQYF.

Points on this clone: Other DNA sequences in the same sample also yield this CDR3. V is TRBV15 and J is TRBJ1-2; D uncertain. The germline V and J ends were trimmed by 3 bases and 6 bases, with 14 bases remaining between them. CDR3 length equals 14 residues. Germline V CDR1 and CDR2: LNHNV, YYDKDF (reference sequence). CDR3 coding DNA: TGTGCCACCAGCAGCCGGTACGGCACGGATGGCTACACCTTC. Amino acids: CATSSRYGTDGYTF.

V and J are TRBV5-8 and TRBJ2-1, with D tentatively TRBD2 (6 bases). V lost 4 bases and J 7 bases, leaving 21 bases between the germline ends. Germline V gene sequence: CDR1 SGHTS, CDR2 YDEGEE. This CDR3 has 16 amino acids. CDR3 loop: CASSPARGEGRNEQFF. Written as DNA, the CDR3 is TGTGCCAGCAGCCCCGCGCGGGGAGAGGGCCGAAATGAGCAGTTCTTC.

The V gene is TRBV7-3, the J gene TRBJ2-7, with a weak D call TRBD1 (6 bases). V dropped 6 bases and J dropped 6 bases, with 15 bases sitting between them. Germline lookup yields CDR1 SGHTA and CDR2 FQGTGA. CDR3 length: 13 residues. The CDR3 protein is CASRISGGSEQYF. CDR3 bases: TGTGCCAGCAGGATTAGTGGGGGCAGCGAGCAGTACTTC.